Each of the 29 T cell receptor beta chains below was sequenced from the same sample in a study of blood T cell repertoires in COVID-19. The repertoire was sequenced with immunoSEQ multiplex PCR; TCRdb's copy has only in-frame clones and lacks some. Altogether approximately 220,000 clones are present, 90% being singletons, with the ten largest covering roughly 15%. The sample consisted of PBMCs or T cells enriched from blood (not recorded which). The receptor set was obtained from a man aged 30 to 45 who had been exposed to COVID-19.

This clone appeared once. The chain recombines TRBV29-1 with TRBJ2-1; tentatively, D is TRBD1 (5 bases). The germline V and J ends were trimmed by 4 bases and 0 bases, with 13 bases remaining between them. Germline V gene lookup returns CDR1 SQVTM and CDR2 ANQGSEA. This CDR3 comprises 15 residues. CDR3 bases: TGCAGCGTTGGGTTAGGGGAAAGCTCCTACAATGAGCAGTTCTTC. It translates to CSVGLGESSYNEQFF.

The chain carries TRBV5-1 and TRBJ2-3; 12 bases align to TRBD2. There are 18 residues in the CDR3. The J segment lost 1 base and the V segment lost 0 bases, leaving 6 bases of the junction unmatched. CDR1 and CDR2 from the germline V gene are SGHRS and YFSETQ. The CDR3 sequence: CASSLAASGGAGTDTQYF. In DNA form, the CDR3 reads TGCGCCAGCAGCTTGGCCGCTAGCGGGGGGGCCGGCACAGATACGCAGTATTTT.

CDR3: CASSLGSTPRSLNEQFF. CDR3 bases: TGTGCCAGCAGCTTGGGTTCAACCCCGAGGAGCCTCAATGAGCAGTTCTTC. The chain is built from TRBV5-4 and TRBJ2-1; D unclear. This CDR3 region has 17 residues. The V gene lost 0 bases and the J gene lost 6 bases, with 19 bases spanning the gap. Per germline, CDR1 SGHNT and CDR2 YYREEE (reference sequence).

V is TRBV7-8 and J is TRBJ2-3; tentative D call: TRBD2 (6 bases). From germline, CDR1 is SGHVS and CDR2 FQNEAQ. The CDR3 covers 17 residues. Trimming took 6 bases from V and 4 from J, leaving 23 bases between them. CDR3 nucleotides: TGTGCCAGCAGGTATCACCGGGGGTCCCCCGGGGCAGATACGCAGTATTTT. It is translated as CASRYHRGSPGADTQYF.

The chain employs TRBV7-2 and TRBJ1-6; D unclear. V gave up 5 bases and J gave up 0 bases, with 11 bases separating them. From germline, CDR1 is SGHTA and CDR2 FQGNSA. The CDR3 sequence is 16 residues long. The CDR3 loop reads CASSARVSSYNSPLHF. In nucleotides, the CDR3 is TGTGCCAGCAGCGCGCGGGTTAGCTCCTATAATTCACCCCTCCACTTT.

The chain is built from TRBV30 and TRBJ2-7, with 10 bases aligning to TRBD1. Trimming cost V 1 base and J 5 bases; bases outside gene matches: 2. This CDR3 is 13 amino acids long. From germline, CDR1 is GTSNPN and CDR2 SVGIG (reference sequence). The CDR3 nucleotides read TGTGCCTGGAGTGGCGGGACAGGGGACGAGCAGTACTTC. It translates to CAWSGGTGDEQYF.

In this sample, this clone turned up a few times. As DNA, the CDR3 is TGTGCCAGCAGCCAAGGGATGCTAGCGGGGGGCTCCAGCTCCTACGAGCAGTACTTC. Its translation is CASSQGMLAGGSSSYEQYF. The gene calls are TRBV3-1 (or the pseudogene TRBV3-2) and TRBJ2-7; 11 bases match TRBD2. The V segment lost 1 base and the J segment 0 bases; nucleotides outside the gene matches: 11. The CDR3 is made up of 19 amino acids. CDR1 is LGHDT and CDR2 is YNNKEL in the germline V gene (reference sequence).

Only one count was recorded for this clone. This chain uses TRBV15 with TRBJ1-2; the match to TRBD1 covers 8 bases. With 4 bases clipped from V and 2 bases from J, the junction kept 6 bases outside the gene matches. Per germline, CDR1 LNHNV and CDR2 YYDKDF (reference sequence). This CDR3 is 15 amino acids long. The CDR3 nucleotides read TGTGCCACCAGCAAGAACAGGGGGACCAACTATGGCTACACCTTC. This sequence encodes CATSKNRGTNYGYTF.

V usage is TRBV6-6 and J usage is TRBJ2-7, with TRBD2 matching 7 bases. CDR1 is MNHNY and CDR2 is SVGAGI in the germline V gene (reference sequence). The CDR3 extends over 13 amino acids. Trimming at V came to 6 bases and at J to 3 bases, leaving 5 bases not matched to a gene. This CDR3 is CASRPWEGYEQYF. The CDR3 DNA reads TGTGCCAGCAGGCCTTGGGAGGGCTACGAGCAGTACTTC.

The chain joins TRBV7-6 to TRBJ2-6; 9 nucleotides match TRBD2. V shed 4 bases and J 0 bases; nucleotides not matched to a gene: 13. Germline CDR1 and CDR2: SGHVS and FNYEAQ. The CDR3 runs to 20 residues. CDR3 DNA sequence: TGTGCCAGCAGCTCCCCCGGAGTCGCTAGCGGGGACTCTGGGGCCAACGTCCTGACTTTC. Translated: CASSSPGVASGDSGANVLTF.

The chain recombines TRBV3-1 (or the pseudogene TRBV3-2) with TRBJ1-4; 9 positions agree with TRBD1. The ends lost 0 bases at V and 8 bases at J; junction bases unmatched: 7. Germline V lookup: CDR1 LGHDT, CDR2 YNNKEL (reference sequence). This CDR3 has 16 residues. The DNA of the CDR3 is TGTGCCAGCAGCCAAGAGGGAACCGGGACAGGGGAAAAACTGTTTTTT. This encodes CASSQEGTGTGEKLFF.

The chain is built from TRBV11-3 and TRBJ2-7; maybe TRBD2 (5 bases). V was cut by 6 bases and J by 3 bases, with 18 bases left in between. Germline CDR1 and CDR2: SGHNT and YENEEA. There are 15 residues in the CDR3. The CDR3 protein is CASSLAGESYYEQYF. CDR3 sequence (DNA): TGTGCCAGCAGTCTCGCCGGGGAATCCTACTACGAGCAGTACTTC.

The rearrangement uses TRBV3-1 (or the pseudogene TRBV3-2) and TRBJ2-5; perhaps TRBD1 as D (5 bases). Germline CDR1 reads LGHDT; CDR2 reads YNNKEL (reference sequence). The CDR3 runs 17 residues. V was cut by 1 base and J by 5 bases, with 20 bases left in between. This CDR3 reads CASSQGRGGHLQETQYF. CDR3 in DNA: TGTGCCAGCAGCCAAGGAAGGGGTGGACACCTCCAGGAGACCCAGTACTTC.

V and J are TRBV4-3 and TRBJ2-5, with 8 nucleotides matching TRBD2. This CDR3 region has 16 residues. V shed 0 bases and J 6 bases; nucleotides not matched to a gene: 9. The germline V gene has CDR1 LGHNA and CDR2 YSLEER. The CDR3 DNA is TGCGCCAGCAGCCAAGATTGGGGACTAGACTGGAAGACCCAGTACTTC. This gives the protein CASSQDWGLDWKTQYF.

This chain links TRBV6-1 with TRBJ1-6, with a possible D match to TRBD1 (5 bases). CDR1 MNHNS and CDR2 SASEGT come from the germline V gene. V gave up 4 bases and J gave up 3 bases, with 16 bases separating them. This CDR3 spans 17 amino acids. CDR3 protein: CASSVSASGGYNSPLHF. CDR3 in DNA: TGTGCCAGCAGTGTTTCCGCCTCGGGGGGCTATAATTCACCCCTCCACTTT.

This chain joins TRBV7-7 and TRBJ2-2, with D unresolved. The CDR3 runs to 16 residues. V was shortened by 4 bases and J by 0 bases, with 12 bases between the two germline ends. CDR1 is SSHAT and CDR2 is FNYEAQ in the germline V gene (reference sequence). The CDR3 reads CASSSANSPNTGELFF. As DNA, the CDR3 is TGTGCCAGCAGCTCCGCAAACTCACCGAACACCGGGGAGCTGTTTTTT.

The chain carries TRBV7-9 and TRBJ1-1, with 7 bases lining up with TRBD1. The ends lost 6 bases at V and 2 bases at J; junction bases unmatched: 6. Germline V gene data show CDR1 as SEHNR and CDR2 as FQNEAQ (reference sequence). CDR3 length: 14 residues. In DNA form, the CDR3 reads TGTGCCAGCAGACCTACAGGGGCCAACACTGAAGCTTTCTTT. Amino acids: CASRPTGANTEAFF.

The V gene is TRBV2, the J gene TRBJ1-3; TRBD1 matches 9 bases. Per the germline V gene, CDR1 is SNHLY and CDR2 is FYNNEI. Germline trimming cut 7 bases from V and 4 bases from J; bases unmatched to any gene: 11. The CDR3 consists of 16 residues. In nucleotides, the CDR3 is TGTGCCAGCACCTCTTTGGGGACAGGGTCGGGAAACACCATATATTTT. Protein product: CASTSLGTGSGNTIYF.

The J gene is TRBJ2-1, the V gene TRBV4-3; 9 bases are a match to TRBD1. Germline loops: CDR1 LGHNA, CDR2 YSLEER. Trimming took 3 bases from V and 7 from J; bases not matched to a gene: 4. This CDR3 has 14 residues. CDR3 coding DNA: TGCGCCAGCAGCCACGGGACAGGGTGGAATGAGCAGTTCTTC. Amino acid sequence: CASSHGTGWNEQFF.

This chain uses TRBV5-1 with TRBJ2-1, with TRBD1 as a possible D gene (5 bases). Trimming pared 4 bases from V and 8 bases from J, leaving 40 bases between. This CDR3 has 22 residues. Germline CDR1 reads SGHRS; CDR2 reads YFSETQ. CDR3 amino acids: CASSRPGLGAALIGVPADEQFF. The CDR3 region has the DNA TGCGCCAGCAGCAGACCCGGCCTTGGGGCGGCTTTAATTGGTGTGCCGGCAGATGAGCAGTTCTTC.

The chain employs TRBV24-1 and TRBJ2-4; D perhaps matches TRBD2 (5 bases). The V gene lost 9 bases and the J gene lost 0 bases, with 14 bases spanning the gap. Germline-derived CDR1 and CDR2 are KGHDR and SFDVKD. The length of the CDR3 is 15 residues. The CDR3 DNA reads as TGTGCCACCGGCCCGGGATCCCTAGCCAAAAACATTCAGTACTTC. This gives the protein CATGPGSLAKNIQYF.

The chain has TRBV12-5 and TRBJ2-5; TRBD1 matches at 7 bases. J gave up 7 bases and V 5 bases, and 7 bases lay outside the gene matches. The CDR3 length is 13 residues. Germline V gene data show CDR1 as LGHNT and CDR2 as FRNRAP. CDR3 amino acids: CASGLGTVGTQYF. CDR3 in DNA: TGTGCTAGTGGTCTGGGGACAGTTGGGACCCAGTACTTC.

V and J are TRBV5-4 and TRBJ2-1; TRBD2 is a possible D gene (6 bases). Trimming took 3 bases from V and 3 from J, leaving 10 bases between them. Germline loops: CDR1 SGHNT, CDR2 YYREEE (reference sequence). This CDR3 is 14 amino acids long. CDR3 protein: CASSSAGSYNEQFF. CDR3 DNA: TGTGCCAGCAGCTCCGCCGGGAGCTACAATGAGCAGTTCTTC.

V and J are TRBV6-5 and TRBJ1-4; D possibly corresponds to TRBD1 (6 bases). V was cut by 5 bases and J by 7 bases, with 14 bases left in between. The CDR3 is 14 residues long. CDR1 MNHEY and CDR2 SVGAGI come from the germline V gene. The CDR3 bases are TGTGCCAGCAGTCCGGACAGACGAAGTGAAAAACTGTTTTTT. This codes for CASSPDRRSEKLFF.

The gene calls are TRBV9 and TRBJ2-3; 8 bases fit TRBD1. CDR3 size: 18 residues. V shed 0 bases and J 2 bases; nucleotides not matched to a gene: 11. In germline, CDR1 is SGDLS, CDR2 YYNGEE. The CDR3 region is CASSVATWAGGFTDTQYF. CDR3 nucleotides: TGTGCCAGCAGCGTAGCTACGTGGGCAGGGGGCTTCACAGATACGCAGTATTTT.

The CDR3 sequence is CASHAGGSLKVSNQPQHF. CDR3 nucleotides: TGTGCCAGCCACGCAGGGGGCAGCCTAAAAGTCAGCAATCAGCCCCAGCATTTT. V gene TRBV2 combines with J gene TRBJ1-5; 8 bases agree with TRBD1. CDR3 length equals 18 residues. The V gene's germline CDR1 is SNHLY and CDR2 FYNNEI. Trimming cost V 8 bases and J 1 base; bases outside gene matches: 16.

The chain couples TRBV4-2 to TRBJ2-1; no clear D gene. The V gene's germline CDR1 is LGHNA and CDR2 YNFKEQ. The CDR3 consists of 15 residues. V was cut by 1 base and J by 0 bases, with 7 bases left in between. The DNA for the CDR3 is TGTGCCAGCAGCCAAGTGTACAGCTCCTACAATGAGCAGTTCTTC. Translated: CASSQVYSSYNEQFF.

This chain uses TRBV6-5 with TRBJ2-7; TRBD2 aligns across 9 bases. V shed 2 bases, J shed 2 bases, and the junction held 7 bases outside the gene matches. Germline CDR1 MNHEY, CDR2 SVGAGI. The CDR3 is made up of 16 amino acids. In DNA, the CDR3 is TGTGCCAGCAGTTACGCGCCGGGACTAGCACCCTACGAGCAGTACTTC. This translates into CASSYAPGLAPYEQYF.

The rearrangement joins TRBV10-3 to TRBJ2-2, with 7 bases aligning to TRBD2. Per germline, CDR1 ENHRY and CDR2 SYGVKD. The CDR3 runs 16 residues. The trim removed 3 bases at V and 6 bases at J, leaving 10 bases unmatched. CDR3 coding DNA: TGTGCCATCAGTGATCCGGGGGAGGGTAAGCCCGGGGAGCTGTTTTTT. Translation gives CAISDPGEGKPGELFF.